The rows below give T cell receptor beta chains drawn from one sample of a study of a mutant IDH1 vaccine in newly diagnosed glioma. Antigens of these TCRs are unknown. Libraries were prepared by immunoSEQ multiplex PCR; TCRdb keeps only in-frame clonotypes and omits some of them. Altogether some 60,000 clones are present, about four fifths being singletons, with the ten largest covering around 4%. Source: PBMCs, taken from a glioma patient whose treatment included an IDH1 peptide vaccine. The receptors come from a man aged 30-40 years with glioma. CDR3s include the opening cysteine and the closing phenylalanine or tryptophan. D genes are given only for firm matches.

J gene,V gene,D gene,CDR3 protein
TRBJ2-3,TRBV4-2,.,CASSQDTLGAGSTDTQYF
TRBJ2-3,TRBV5-1,TRBD2,CASSMGLQSTDTQYF
TRBJ2-2,TRBV7-6,TRBD2,CASSLTSGVTGELFF
TRBJ2-5,TRBV27,.,CASSLKRGGETQYF
TRBJ1-3,TRBV9,TRBD1,CASSGGTGSGNTIYF
TRBJ2-4,TRBV9,.,CASSVSDSKNIQYF
TRBJ1-2,TRBV10-3,TRBD1,CATHFTGTGVFAGYTF
TRBJ1-5,TRBV5-1,.,CASSLGGGVYQPQHF
TRBJ2-7,TRBV28,.,CASSLPTGSYEQYF
TRBJ1-6,TRBV19,TRBD1,CASSIASGTGYNSPLHF
TRBJ1-6,TRBV27,.,CASSLWRGGQTPLHF
TRBJ2-1,TRBV5-4,.,CASSPGFLGGSSEQFF
TRBJ1-5,TRBV11-2,TRBD1,CASSLGGTGGQPQHF
TRBJ1-2,TRBV29-1,TRBD1,CSVESGGNYGYTF
TRBJ1-2,TRBV28,TRBD1,CAIMTGPYGYTF
TRBJ1-2,TRBV5-1,.,CASSLVGSDGYTF
TRBJ1-5,TRBV6-6,.,CASRTSGNQPQHF
TRBJ2-2,TRBV5-4,.,CASSLDSSGSGELFF
TRBJ2-7,TRBV4-1,.,CASSQDLVGYYEQYF
TRBJ1-2,TRBV2,.,CASSEGGPYTF
TRBJ1-1,TRBV10-1,.,CASSDWGTEAFF
TRBJ2-1,TRBV6-1,TRBD2,CASCALAGGFRYEQFF
TRBJ1-1,TRBV29-1,TRBD1,CSVSMTGTLNTEAFF